This T cell receptor beta chain was found in a study of beta chain features in type 1 diabetes. Study information: Patients did not differ from healthy donors in age, gender or cell yield. The study examined 107,917,701 sorted cells across all samples. General study results and limits: Shorter TCRB CDR3s, moderately but significantly so, were found in Type 1 diabetes patients in all four CD4+ subsets. The analysis here could not establish whether HLA type shapes TCRB rearrangement. Sequencing from cDNA could over-represent high-TCR-expressing cells.

Looked up from germline, CDR1 is SGDLS and CDR2 is YYNGEE. The ends lost 3 bases at V and 5 bases at J; junction bases unmatched: 14. The CDR3 spans 19 residues. This clone was found a few times. Antigen: not known. Every bit of the isolated RNA underwent reverse transcription, so sequencing read expressed TCRB transcripts. Libraries were prepared by immunoSEQ multiplex PCR; TCRdb keeps only in-frame clonotypes and omits some of them. This table has 50,000 to 55,000 clones, just under 65% appearing once. Material: stem cell memory CD4+ T cells from blood. The receptor's source is a woman aged 25-40 years with type 1 diabetes. V is TRBV9 and J is TRBJ2-7; TRBD2 matches at 16 bases. Here the CDR3 DNA reads TGTGCCAGCAGCGCCTCGGGACTAGCGGGAGGGTATACGTGGAACGAGCAGTACTTC. It yields the protein CASSASGLAGGYTWNEQYF. Full variable domain (missing parts from reference TRBV9 and TRBJ2-7): DSGVTQTPKHLITATGQRVTLRCSPRSGDLSVYWYQQSLDQGLQFLIQYYNGEERAKGNILERFSAQQFPDLHSELNLSSLELGDSALYFCASSASGLAGGYTWNEQYFGPGTRLTVT.